This TCR beta chain came from a study of blood T cell repertoires in COVID-19 (dated by TCRdb to 2020 to 2022). Background for the entire study: Samples covering the acute and convalescent phases of COVID-19 were provided by collaborators in the United States, Italy and Spain. The prospective study material was composed of cDNA or gDNA derived from T cells, B-cell-depleted T cells, or PBMCs. The dataset comprised deeply sampled blood TCRbeta repertoires from subjects exposed to, actively infected with, or recovered from COVID-19. The repertoires were released in a freely available public database meant as a resource for research on the immune response to SARS-CoV-2. Samples were obtained from the ongoing ImmuneRACE study (first 160 participants) and from about 1,300 subjects provided by 6 global collaborators. Nearly every sample came with metadata listing a de-identified subject ID, COVID-19 status, age in years and sex. Where available, HLA class I and class II types were obtained from metadata supplied by the sample provider rather than from assay-based typing.

Whole blood was collected in K2EDTA tubes by collaborating institutions according to the institutions' own protocols. For TCRbeta analysis, collaborators shipped samples as frozen whole blood, isolated PBMCs, or DNA extracted from either of those sample types. TCRbeta CDR3 regions were amplified from genomic DNA using the immunoSEQ Assay, a bias-controlled multiplex PCR. As for the authors' bioinformatics: Nucleated cell counts per sample were estimated from amplification of reference gene primers within the assay. To quantify the absolute abundance of each unique TCRbeta CDR3 rearrangement, sequence reads were collapsed and filtered. For each sample, productive Simpson clonality was calculated as the square root of Simpson's diversity index over productive rearrangements. In TCRdb, the immuneACCESS table is reduced to in-frame sequences with V and J assigned. These tables do not hold every clone; where another copy was compared, an unresolved V gene accounts for under half, and the others remain unexplained. V and J calls and clone size are given by that table; D and trimming were obtained from the DNA. For this sample there are under 300,000 clones; around 86% appear just once. The ten biggest clones cover 2.2% of the sample.

Comments on this clone: The clone's antigen remains unknown. No base-level quality is on record; no much larger clone is a single base apart.

Results the study describes overall, beyond this receptor: How much clinical and demographic metadata was included differed by source and by participant, and the metadata was provided uncurated.

The V and J ends are trimmed by 5 bases and 1 base, leaving 14 bases between them. CDR1 is given as KGHSH and CDR2 as LQKENI, both from the germline V gene. The CDR3 runs 15 amino acids, cysteine and phenylalanine included. CDR3 DNA only is kept here, 45 bases in frame from base 1. The sample taken for sequencing was peripheral blood. The sequence was obtained from a man aged 45 to 65 with acute or convalescent COVID-19. The rearrangement combines TRBV18 with TRBJ1-1; TRBD1 is a possible D gene, resting on 5 matching bases. The DNA reads TGTGCCAGCTCATATCAGGCTGGGGCGAACACTGAAGCTTTCTTT. It specifies CASSYQAGANTEAFF.